There are a few counts of the clone carrying this TCR beta chain. The antigen remains undetermined. The sample belongs to a study of T-cell memory formation after mild COVID-19. In the study overall: In these data, TCR clusters were largely donor specific. Study-wide results and caveats: Clones from the second wave (peaking day 37) had unconfirmed SARS-CoV-2 specificity. Within pre-infection memory, some responding clones were found, suggesting cross-reactive memory joined. Contracting clones localized mainly to CM and EM when CD4+ and mainly to EMRA when CD8+.

TCRdb re-called the 5' RACE reads with MiXCR, one entry per CDR3 protein. The sample shows fewer than 350,000 distinct CDR3 sequences, around 15% of them seen only once. Germline V lookup: CDR1 SNHLY, CDR2 FYNNEI. The CDR3 is made up of 14 amino acids. Germline trimming cut 10 bases from V and 1 base from J; bases unmatched to any gene: 8. This TCR was sampled from a man between 18 and 35 years old who had mild COVID-19 (a few samples of this study predate the infection). Cell type and time point are not known. The chain links TRBV2 to TRBJ2-3, with TRBD2 matching over 7 bases. Sequenced: PBMCs or a T cell subset sorted from them (not recorded which). As DNA, the CDR3 is TGTGCCACATCACTAGCGAGACGCACAGATACGCAGTATTTT. This gives the protein CATSLARRTDTQYF. The variable domain in full, with the rest retrieved from reference TRBV2 and TRBJ2-3, is EPEVTQTPSHQVTQMGQEVILRCVPISNHLYFYWYRQILGQKVEFLVSFYNNEISEKSEIFDDQFSVERPDGSNFTLKIRSTKLEDSAMYFCATSLARRTDTQYFGPGTRLTVL.